These 4 T cell receptor beta chains share one sample of origin, sequenced in a study of blood T cell repertoires in COVID-19. Clones were read by immunoSEQ multiplex PCR, and TCRdb kept only the in-frame ones, dropping some. The repertoire holds 160,000 or so clones, approximately 80% seen once, with approximately 15% in the top ten. The sequenced sample consisted of peripheral blood. All receptors come from a woman of 80 years or more with acute or convalescent COVID-19.

The chain uses TRBV28 and TRBJ1-1; 8 nucleotides line up with TRBD1. Germline V CDR1 and CDR2: MDHEN, SYDVKM. The length of the CDR3 is 14 residues. V shed 8 bases and J 0 bases; nucleotides not matched to a gene: 5. The CDR3 DNA is TGTGCCAGCCAGGGGGCGGACTTGAACACTGAAGCTTTCTTT. Translation: CASQGADLNTEAFF.

This chain uses TRBV5-5 with TRBJ2-7; TRBD1 aligns across 7 bases. CDR1 is SGHKS and CDR2 is YYEKEE in the germline V gene (reference sequence). V shed 0 bases, J shed 0 bases, and the junction held 6 bases outside the gene matches. The CDR3 consists of 16 residues. The CDR3 region is CASSLARDSSSYEQYF. The CDR3 DNA is TGTGCCAGCAGCTTGGCCCGGGACAGTAGCTCCTACGAGCAGTACTTC. Full variable domain (remainder filled in from reference TRBV5-5 and TRBJ2-7): DAGVTQSPTHLIKTRGQQVTLRCSPISGHKSVSWYQQVLGQGPQFIFQYYEKEERGRGNFPDRFSARQFPNYSSELNVNALLLGDSALYLCASSLARDSSSYEQYFGPGTRLTVT.

The genes are TRBV18 and TRBJ2-7; TRBD1 aligns across 7 bases. The germline gives CDR1 KGHSH, CDR2 LQKENI. CDR3 length equals 15 residues. With 4 bases clipped from V and 1 base from J, the junction kept 7 bases outside the gene matches. As DNA, the CDR3 is TGTGCCAGCTCACAAACAGGGGATTTTTCCTACGAGCAGTACTTC. The encoded protein is CASSQTGDFSYEQYF. Supplemented by reference TRBV18 and TRBJ2-7, the full variable domain reads NAGVMQNPRHLVRRRGQEARLRCSPMKGHSHVYWYRQLPEEGLKFMVYLQKENIIDESGMPKERFSAEFPKEGPSILRIQQVVRGDSAAYFCASSQTGDFSYEQYFGPGTRLTVT.

V gene TRBV7-9 combines with J gene TRBJ1-1, with TRBD1 as a possible D gene (6 bases). The germline V gene has CDR1 SEHNR and CDR2 FQNEAQ (reference sequence). V lost 3 bases, J lost 2 bases, and 13 bases lay in between. The CDR3 consists of 15 residues. In DNA, the CDR3 is TGTGCCAGCAGCTTGACCGGGACAATTAACACTGAAGCTTTCTTT. Amino acids: CASSLTGTINTEAFF.